Sequencing of this T cell receptor beta chain was carried out in a study of cytomegalovirus exposure and HLA in healthy donors (dated by TCRdb to 2016 to 2017). General notes on the study: According to a later analysis, the approximately 120 validation repertoires were produced on the same platform as the approximately 610 repertoires of the first cohort. To predict cytomegalovirus infection status, the study brought together high-throughput TCR immunosequencing, statistical association of individual TCRs with disease status, and machine learning. Along with the roughly 700-subject first cohort, a separate validation cohort of over a hundred different subjects was used. The aim of the study was to test whether cataloging public T cell receptors could identify signatures of past pathogen exposure. Overall study results and their limits: According to the authors, the approach could potentially be generalized to other disease states and immunological phenotypes. The classifier was reported to diagnose cytomegalovirus status with high specificity and sensitivity in both the original and validation cohorts. All 120 repertoires were used to score co-occurrence in the validation cohort in a later analysis, because that analysis had no HLA typing for the cohort. A few of the identified cytomegalovirus-associated TCR beta chains were confirmed in vitro to be specific for cytomegalovirus antigens. While some public TCRs were present in many individuals, most TCR sequences turned up only very rarely across donors. Subsequent analysis determined that TCRs grouped into clusters in the first cohort also showed a tendency toward co-occurrence across the 130 or so validation repertoires, and approximately 93% of cluster scores exceeded 0. The study listed 150 to 200 TCR beta chains as associated with cytomegalovirus.

Library prep was done by the immunoSEQ multiplex PCR assay. The source study handled its data this way. A statistical classification framework was built to diagnose cytomegalovirus status from the catalog of TCR beta chain sequences. Entries here come from immuneACCESS through TCRdb and include only in-frame sequences with V and J called. Some clones fail to appear in such tables; in the studies checked, an unresolved V gene covers under half of the shortfall, and the cause of the remainder is unknown. The V and J calls and clone size are taken from that table; D and trimming were inferred from the DNA. A total of roughly 60,000 clones appear in this sample, approximately 96% of them only once. Together, the top ten hold 0.9% to 1% of the sample. Donors formed part of the validation cohort, which comprised 120 subjects and was distinct from the first cohort of 666 subjects. Including cysteine and phenylalanine, the CDR3 has 20 amino acids. Left in the record is the CDR3 DNA by itself, 60 bases read in frame from the first base. Trimmed from V: 1 base; trimmed from J: 6 bases; junction bases lacking a gene match: 19. The germline V gene yields SGHTA for CDR1 and FQGTGA for CDR2.

With respect to this clone: Its antigen is currently not known. Within one base of it there is no much larger clone, and no base qualities were kept.

The rearrangement joined TRBV7-3 to TRBJ2-2; 8 central bases correspond to TRBD2. The sample comprised PBMCs. This clonotype was sampled from a man younger than 30 in good health and CMV-seronegative. Here the CDR3 is given as CASSLRAWISGIEKAGELFF. The DNA sequence is given as TGTGCCAGCAGCTTAAGAGCCTGGATTAGCGGGATTGAAAAGGCCGGGGAGCTGTTTTTT.